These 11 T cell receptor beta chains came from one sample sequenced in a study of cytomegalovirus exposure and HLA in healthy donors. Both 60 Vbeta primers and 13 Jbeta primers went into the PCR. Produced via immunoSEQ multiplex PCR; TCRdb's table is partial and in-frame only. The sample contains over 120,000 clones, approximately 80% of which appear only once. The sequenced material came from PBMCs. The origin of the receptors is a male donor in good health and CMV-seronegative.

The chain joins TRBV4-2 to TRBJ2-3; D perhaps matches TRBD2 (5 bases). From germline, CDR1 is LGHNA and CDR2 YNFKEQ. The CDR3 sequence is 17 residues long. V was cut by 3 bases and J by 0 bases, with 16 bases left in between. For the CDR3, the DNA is TGTGCCAGCAGCCACGGAAGGACTCCTTCTAGCACAGATACGCAGTATTTT. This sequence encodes CASSHGRTPSSTDTQYF.

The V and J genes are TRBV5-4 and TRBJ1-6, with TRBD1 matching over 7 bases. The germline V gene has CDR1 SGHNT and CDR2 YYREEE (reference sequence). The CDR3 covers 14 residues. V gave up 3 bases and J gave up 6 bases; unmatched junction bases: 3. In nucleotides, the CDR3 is TGTGCCAGCAGCTGGGACAGAGTTAATTCACCCCTCCACTTT. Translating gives CASSWDRVNSPLHF.

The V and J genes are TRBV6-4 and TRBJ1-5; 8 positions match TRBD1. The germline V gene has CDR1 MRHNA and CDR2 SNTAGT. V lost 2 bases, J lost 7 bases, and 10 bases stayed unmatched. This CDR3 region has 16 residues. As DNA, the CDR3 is TGTGCCAGCAGTGACCGCCGGACAGGGAAGGAGCAGCCCCAGCATTTT. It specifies CASSDRRTGKEQPQHF.

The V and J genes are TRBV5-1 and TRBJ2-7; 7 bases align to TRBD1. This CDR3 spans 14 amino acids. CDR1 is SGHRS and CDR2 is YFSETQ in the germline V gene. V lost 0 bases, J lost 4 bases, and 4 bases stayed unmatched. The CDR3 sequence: CASSLDHRGYEQYF. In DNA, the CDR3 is TGCGCCAGCAGCTTGGATCACAGGGGATACGAGCAGTACTTC. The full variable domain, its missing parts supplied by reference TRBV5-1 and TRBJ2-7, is KAGVTQTPRYLIKTRGQQVTLSCSPISGHRSVSWYQQTPGQGLQFLFEYFSETQRNKGNFPGRFSGRQFSNSRSEMNVSTLELGDSALYLCASSLDHRGYEQYFGPGTRLTVT.

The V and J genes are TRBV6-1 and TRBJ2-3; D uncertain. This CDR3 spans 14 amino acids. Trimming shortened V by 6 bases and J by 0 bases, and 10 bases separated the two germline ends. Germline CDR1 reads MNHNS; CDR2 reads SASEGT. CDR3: CASRSGQSTDTQYF. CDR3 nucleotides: TGTGCCAGCAGATCTGGGCAAAGCACAGATACGCAGTATTTT.

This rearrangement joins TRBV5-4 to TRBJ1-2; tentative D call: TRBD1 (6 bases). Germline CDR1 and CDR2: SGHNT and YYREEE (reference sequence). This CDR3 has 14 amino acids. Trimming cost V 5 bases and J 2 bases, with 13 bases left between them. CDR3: CASRLTGPNYGYTF. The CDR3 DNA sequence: TGTGCCAGCAGGTTAACAGGGCCGAACTATGGCTACACCTTC.

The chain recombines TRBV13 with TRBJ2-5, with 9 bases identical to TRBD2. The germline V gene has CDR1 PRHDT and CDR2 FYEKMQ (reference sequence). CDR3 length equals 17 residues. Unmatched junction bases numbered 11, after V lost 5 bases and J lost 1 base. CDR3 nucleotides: TGTGCCAGCAGCCTTCGACTAGCGGTCGGATTCCAAGAGACCCAGTACTTC. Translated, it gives CASSLRLAVGFQETQYF.

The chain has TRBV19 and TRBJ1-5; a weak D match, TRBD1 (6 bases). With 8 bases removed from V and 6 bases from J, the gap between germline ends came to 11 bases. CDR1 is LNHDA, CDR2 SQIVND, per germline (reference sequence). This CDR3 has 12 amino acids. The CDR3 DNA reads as TGTGCCAGTGGGGGGGGGCGTCAGCCCCAGCATTTT. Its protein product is CASGGGRQPQHF.

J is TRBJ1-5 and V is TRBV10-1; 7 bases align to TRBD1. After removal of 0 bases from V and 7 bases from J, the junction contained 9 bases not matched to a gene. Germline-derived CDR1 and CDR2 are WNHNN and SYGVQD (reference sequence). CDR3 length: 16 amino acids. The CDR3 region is CASSESRQGERQPQHF. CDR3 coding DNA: TGCGCCAGCAGTGAGTCAAGGCAGGGGGAGAGGCAGCCCCAGCATTTT.

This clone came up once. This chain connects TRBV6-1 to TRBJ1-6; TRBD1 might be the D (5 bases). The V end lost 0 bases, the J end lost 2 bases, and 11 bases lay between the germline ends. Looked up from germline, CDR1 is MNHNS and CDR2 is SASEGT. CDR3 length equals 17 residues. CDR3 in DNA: TGTGCCAGCAGTGAAGCAGCCAGGGATCCCTATAATTCACCCCTCCACTTT. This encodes CASSEAARDPYNSPLHF.

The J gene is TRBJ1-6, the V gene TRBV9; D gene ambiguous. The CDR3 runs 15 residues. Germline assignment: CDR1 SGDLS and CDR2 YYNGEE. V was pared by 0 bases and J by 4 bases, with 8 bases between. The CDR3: CASSVVPGYNSPLHF. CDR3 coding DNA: TGTGCCAGCAGCGTAGTTCCAGGTTATAATTCACCCCTCCACTTT.